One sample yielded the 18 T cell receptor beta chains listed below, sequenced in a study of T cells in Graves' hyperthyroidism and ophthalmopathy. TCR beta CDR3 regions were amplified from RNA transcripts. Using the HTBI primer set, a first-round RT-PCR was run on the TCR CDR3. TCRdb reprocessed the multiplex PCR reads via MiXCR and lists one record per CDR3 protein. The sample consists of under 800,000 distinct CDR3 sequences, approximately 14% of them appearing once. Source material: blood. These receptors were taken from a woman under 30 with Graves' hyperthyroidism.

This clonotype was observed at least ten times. The CDR3 DNA follows: TGTGCCAGCAGCCAACAGGGAGGACAGCCCCAGCATTTT. Translated: CASSQQGGQPQHF. The rearrangement links TRBV3-1 to TRBJ1-5; D may be TRBD1 (5 bases). Germline V lookup: CDR1 LGHDT, CDR2 YNNKEL (reference sequence). V was trimmed by 2 bases and J by 7 bases, leaving 9 bases between them. The CDR3 length is 13 residues.

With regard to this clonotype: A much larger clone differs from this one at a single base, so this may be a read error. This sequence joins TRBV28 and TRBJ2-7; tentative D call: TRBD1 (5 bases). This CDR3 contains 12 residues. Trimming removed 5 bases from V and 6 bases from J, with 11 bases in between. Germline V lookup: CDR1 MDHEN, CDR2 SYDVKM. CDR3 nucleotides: TGTGCCAGCAGTCTCAGGGTCCGCGAGCAGTACTTC. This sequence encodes CASSLRVREQYF. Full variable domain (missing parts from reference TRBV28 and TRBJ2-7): DVKVTQSSRYLVKRTGEKVFLECVQDMDHENMFWYRQDPGLGLRLIYFSYDVKMKEKGDIPEGYSVSREKKERFSLILESASTNQTSMYLCASSLRVREQYFGPGTRLTVT.

CDR3: CASSFVPNMGLFF. The CDR3 DNA reads TGTGCCAGCAGCTTTGTCCCCAACATGGGGCTGTTTTTT. This chain links TRBV5-5 with TRBJ2-2; D unclear. The ends were cut back, 2 bases at V and 13 bases at J, with 15 bases in the middle. The CDR3 loop spans 13 amino acids. Germline V lookup: CDR1 SGHKS, CDR2 YYEKEE (reference sequence).

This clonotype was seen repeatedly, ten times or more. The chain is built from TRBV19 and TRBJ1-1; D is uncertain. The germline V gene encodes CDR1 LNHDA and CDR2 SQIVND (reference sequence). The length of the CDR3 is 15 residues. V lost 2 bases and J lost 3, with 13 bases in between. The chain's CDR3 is CASSITPGAYTEAFF. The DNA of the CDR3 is TGTGCCAGTAGTATAACCCCAGGAGCTTACACTGAAGCTTTCTTT.

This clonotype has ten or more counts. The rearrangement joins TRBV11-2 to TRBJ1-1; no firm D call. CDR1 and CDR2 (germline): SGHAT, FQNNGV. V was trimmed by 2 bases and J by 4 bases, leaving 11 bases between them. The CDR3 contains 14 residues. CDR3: CASSLPGRGTEAFF. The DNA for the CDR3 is TGTGCCAGCAGCTTACCTGGTCGGGGCACTGAAGCTTTCTTT.

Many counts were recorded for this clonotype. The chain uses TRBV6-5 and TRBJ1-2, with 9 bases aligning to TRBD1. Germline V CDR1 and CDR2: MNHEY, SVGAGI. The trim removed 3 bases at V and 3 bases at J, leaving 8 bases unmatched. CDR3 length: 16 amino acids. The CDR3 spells CASSYVPGQGDYGYTF. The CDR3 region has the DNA TGTGCCAGCAGTTATGTTCCGGGACAGGGTGACTATGGCTACACCTTC.

CDR3 nucleotides: TGTGCCCATGGGGGATGGAAGACCCAGTACTTC. It is translated as CAHGGWKTQYF. The chain is built from TRBV6-1 and TRBJ2-5; either TRBD1 or TRBD2 may fit D (5 bases each). The CDR3 totals 11 residues. V lost 11 bases to trimming and J lost 6 bases, with 13 bases between them. Germline loops: CDR1 MNHNS, CDR2 SASEGT.

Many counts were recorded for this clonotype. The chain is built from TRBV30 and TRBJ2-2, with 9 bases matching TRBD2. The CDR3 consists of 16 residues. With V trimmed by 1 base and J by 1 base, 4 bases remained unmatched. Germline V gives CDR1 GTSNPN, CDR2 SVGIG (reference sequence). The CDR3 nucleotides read TGTGCCTGGAGTGCGCTAGCGGGACTGAACACCGGGGAGCTGTTTTTT. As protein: CAWSALAGLNTGELFF.

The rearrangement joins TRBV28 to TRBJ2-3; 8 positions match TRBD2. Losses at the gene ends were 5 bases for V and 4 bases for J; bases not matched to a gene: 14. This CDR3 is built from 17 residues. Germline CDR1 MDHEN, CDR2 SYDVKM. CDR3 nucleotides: TGTGCCAGCAGTCCAACCTTGGGACTAGAAGGTTCAGATACGCAGTATTTT. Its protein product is CASSPTLGLEGSDTQYF.

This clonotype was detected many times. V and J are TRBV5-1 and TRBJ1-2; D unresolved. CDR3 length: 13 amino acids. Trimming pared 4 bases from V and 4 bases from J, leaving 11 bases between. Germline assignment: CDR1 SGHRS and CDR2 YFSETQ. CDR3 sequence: CASSAGIFYGYTF. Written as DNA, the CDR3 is TGCGCCAGCAGCGCGGGAATTTTCTATGGCTACACCTTC.

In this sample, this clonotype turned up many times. CDR3 nucleotides: TGCAGTGCTAGACAGGGGAACACTGAAGCTTTCTTT. The encoded protein is CSARQGNTEAFF. The chain joins TRBV20-1 to TRBJ1-1; D possibly corresponds to TRBD1 (5 bases). Germline V CDR1 and CDR2: DFQATT, SNEGSKA (reference sequence). The CDR3 has 12 amino acids. Trimming shortened V by 2 bases and J by 1 base, and 5 bases separated the two germline ends.

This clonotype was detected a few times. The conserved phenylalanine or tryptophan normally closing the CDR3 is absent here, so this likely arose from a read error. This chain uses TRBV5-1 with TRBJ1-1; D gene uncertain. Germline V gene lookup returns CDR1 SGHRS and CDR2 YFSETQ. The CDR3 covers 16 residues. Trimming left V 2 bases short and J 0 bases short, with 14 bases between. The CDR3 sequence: CASSFGVSLMNTEAFL. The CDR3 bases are TGCGCCAGCAGCTTCGGAGTCTCCTTAATGAACACTGAAGCTTTCCTT.

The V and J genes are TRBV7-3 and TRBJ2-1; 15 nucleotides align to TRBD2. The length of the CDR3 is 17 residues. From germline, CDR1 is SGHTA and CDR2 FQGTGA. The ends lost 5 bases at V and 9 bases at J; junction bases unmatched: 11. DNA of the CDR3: TGTGCCAGCAGCAAAAGGGGACTAGCGGGGGGAATGGGTGAGCAGTTCTTC. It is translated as CASSKRGLAGGMGEQFF.

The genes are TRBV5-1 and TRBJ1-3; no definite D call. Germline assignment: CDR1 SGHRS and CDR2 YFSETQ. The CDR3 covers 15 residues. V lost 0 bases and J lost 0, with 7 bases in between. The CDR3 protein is CASSLEVPSGNTIYF. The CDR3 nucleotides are TGCGCCAGCAGCTTGGAAGTCCCCTCTGGAAACACCATATATTTT.

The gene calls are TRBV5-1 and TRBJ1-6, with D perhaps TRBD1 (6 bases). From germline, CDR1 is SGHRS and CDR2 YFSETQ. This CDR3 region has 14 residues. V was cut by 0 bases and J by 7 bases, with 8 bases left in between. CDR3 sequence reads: CASSLEDRNSPLHF. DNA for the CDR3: TGCGCCAGCAGCTTGGAGGACAGAAATTCACCCCTCCACTTT.

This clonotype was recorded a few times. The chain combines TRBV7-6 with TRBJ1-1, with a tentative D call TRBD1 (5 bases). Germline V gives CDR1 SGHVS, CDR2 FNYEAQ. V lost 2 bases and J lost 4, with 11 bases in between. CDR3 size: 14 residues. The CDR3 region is CASSLTTGGTEAFF. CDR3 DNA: TGTGCCAGCAGCTTAACAACAGGCGGCACTGAAGCTTTCTTT.

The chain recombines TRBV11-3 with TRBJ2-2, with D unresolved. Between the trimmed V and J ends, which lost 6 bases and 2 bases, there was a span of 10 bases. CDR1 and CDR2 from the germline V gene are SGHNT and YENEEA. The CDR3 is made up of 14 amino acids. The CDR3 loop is CASSYYFNTGELFF. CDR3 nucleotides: TGTGCCAGCAGTTATTATTTTAACACCGGGGAGCTGTTTTTT. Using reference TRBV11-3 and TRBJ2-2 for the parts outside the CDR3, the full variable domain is EAGVVQSPRYKIIEKKQPVAFWCNPISGHNTLYWYLQNLGQGPELLIRYENEEAVDDSQLPKDRFSAERLKGVDSTLKIQPAELGDSAVYLCASSYYFNTGELFFGEGSRLTVL.

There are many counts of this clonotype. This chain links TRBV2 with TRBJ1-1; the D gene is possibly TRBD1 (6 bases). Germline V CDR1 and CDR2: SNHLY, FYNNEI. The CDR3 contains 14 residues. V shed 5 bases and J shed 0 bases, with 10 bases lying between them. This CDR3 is CASSYRAMNTEAFF. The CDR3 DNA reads TGTGCCAGCAGTTACAGGGCCATGAACACTGAAGCTTTCTTT.